The 26 T cell receptor beta chains below come from one sample, sequenced in a study of T cells in Graves' hyperthyroidism and ophthalmopathy. Amplification of TCR beta CDR3 regions was performed using RNA transcripts as template. The TCR CDR3 first-round RT-PCR relied on the HTBI primer set. TCRdb itself ran the multiplex PCR reads through MiXCR, one entry per CDR3 protein. This sample carries 360,000 or so distinct CDR3 sequences, over 12% of them seen once, and the ten largest clones take approximately 19%. The sequenced sample was blood. These receptors were taken from a woman in her sixties with Graves' ophthalmopathy.

This clonotype was recorded at least ten times. J is TRBJ1-5 and V is TRBV6-2 or TRBV6-3; D is possibly TRBD1 (6 bases). The CDR3 is 12 amino acids. Trimming cost V 2 bases and J 7 bases, with 6 bases left between them. CDR1 is MNHEY, CDR2 SVGEGT, per germline. CDR3: CASSYQGQPQHF. CDR3 nucleotides: TGTGCCAGCAGTTACCAGGGGCAGCCCCAGCATTTT.

This clonotype was seen at least ten times. This chain uses TRBV28 with TRBJ2-5; TRBD2 matches at 7 bases. The CDR3 spans 15 residues. The V segment lost 3 bases and the J segment 1 base; nucleotides outside the gene matches: 5. CDR1 and CDR2 from the germline V gene are MDHEN and SYDVKM. The CDR3, as DNA: TGTGCCAGCAGTTTTGGGTCTAGCGGCCAAGAGACCCAGTACTTC. Translated: CASSFGSSGQETQYF.

About this clonotype: It may be a read error: a sequence one base away is much more abundant. The rearrangement links TRBV6-1 to TRBJ2-1; no reliable D call. Germline V CDR1 and CDR2: MNHNS, SASEGT. This CDR3 has 14 residues. The CDR3 DNA reads as TGTGCCAGCAGTGAAAGGTGGTCCTACAATGAGCGGTTCTTC. Protein product: CASSERWSYNERFF.

At least ten counts were recorded for this clonotype. The chain joins TRBV20-1 to TRBJ2-2; D is ambiguous. V lost 2 bases and J lost 5, with 9 bases in between. Germline V gene lookup returns CDR1 DFQATT and CDR2 SNEGSKA (reference sequence). The CDR3 covers 13 residues. As DNA, the CDR3 is TGCAGTGCTAGACGGCTAACGACCGGGGAGCTGTTTTTT. Translating gives CSARRLTTGELFF.

The chain couples TRBV19 to TRBJ2-7; D is perhaps TRBD1 (6 bases). Germline CDR1 LNHDA, CDR2 SQIVND (reference sequence). Trimming cost V 7 bases and J 1 base, with 17 bases left between them. CDR3 length: 15 residues. CDR3 loop: CASKRGIDRSYEQYF. CDR3 sequence (DNA): TGTGCCAGTAAGAGGGGGATTGACAGATCCTACGAGCAGTACTTC.

The J gene is TRBJ2-7, the V gene TRBV7-8; 14 bases agree with TRBD2. CDR3 length equals 14 residues. Germline V gives CDR1 SGHVS, CDR2 FQNEAQ. V lost 6 bases, J lost 7 bases, and 5 bases stayed unmatched. CDR3 sequence: CASRTGTSGREQYF. The CDR3 DNA is TGTGCCAGCAGGACCGGGACTAGCGGGAGAGAGCAGTACTTC.

This clonotype appeared many times. This chain links TRBV12-3 or TRBV12-4 with TRBJ2-7; perhaps D is TRBD1 or TRBD2 (6 bases each). There are 13 residues in the CDR3. Trimming left V 6 bases short and J 4 bases short, with 13 bases between. CDR3 residues: CASSVGGGYEQYF. For the CDR3, the DNA is TGTGCCAGCAGCGTGGGGGGCGGGTACGAGCAGTACTTC.

This clonotype was recorded many times. The chain links TRBV20-1 to TRBJ2-7; a possible D gene is TRBD1 (6 bases). The germline V and J ends were trimmed by 2 bases and 6 bases, with 20 bases remaining between them. This CDR3 comprises 15 residues. Germline V lookup: CDR1 DFQATT, CDR2 SNEGSKA (reference sequence). Here the CDR3 reads CSARRPGAGLSEQYF. For the CDR3, the DNA is TGCAGTGCTAGAAGGCCAGGGGCCGGGTTGAGCGAGCAGTACTTC.

The genes are TRBV6-9 and TRBJ1-6; TRBD1 matches 11 bases. CDR1 and CDR2 from the germline V gene are MNHGY and SVAAGI. The V segment lost 3 bases and the J segment 11 bases; nucleotides outside the gene matches: 6. The CDR3 runs to 15 residues. The CDR3 sequence: CASSYPGQGVTPLHF. CDR3 DNA sequence: TGTGCCAGCAGTTACCCGGGACAGGGGGTTACACCCCTCCACTTT.

The genes are TRBV4-1 and TRBJ1-1; the D is unclear. The V gene's germline CDR1 is MGHRA and CDR2 YSYEKL. Deletions cut 3 bases from V and 6 bases from J, with 20 bases between. The CDR3 is made up of 16 amino acids. The CDR3 coding sequence is TGCGCCAGCAGCCATTCTGGGCCGTCCCGATCGGCTGAAGCTTTCTTT. Amino acids: CASSHSGPSRSAEAFF.

This clonotype was counted only a few times. The CDR3 loop is CASSQAVTDRGSEQFF. The DNA of the CDR3 is TGCGCCAGCAGCCAAGCGGTTACGGATCGGGGGAGTGAGCAGTTCTTC. V and J are TRBV4-1 and TRBJ2-1, with a tentative D call TRBD2 (6 bases). V shed 1 base and J shed 9 bases, with 19 bases lying between them. The germline V gene has CDR1 MGHRA and CDR2 YSYEKL. This CDR3 region has 16 residues.

This clonotype appeared many times. The genes are TRBV2 and TRBJ2-1; D is ambiguous. Per germline, CDR1 SNHLY and CDR2 FYNNEI. Trimming left V 0 bases short and J 10 bases short, with 10 bases between. The CDR3 has 13 residues. The CDR3 loop reads CASSEARGGEQFF. CDR3 nucleotides: TGTGCCAGCAGTGAAGCGCGTGGCGGCGAGCAGTTCTTC.

The gene calls are TRBV6-1 and TRBJ1-1; TRBD1 aligns across 7 bases. The CDR3 sequence is 16 residues long. Germline lookup yields CDR1 MNHNS and CDR2 SASEGT. Trimming at V came to 5 bases and at J to 0 bases, leaving 9 bases not matched to a gene. The CDR3 DNA reads TGTGCCAGCAGTCCCTGGGACAGACCGGTGAACACTGAAGCTTTCTTT. Amino acid sequence: CASSPWDRPVNTEAFF.

The rearrangement links TRBV29-1 to TRBJ2-7; 10 nucleotides agree with TRBD1. Trimming at V came to 3 bases and at J to 6 bases, leaving 2 bases not matched to a gene. Germline V gene sequence: CDR1 SQVTM, CDR2 ANQGSEA. This CDR3 has 12 residues. In nucleotides, the CDR3 is TGCAGCGTTGAGGGACAGGGGCTCGAGCAGTACTTC. Protein sequence: CSVEGQGLEQYF.

CDR3 region: CASTNGQGPYYGYTF. CDR3 bases: TGTGCCAGCACCAACGGACAGGGGCCTTACTATGGCTACACCTTC. This sequence joins TRBV11-3 and TRBJ1-2; 9 nucleotides agree with TRBD1. In germline, CDR1 is SGHNT, CDR2 YENEEA. The junction had 9 bases not matched to a gene; V was cut back by 7 bases and J by 3 bases. This CDR3 has 15 amino acids.

In this sample, this clonotype turned up many times. The V and J genes are TRBV28 and TRBJ1-2; D gene ambiguous. The V end was cut by 6 bases, the J end by 4 bases, with 15 bases between. Germline assignment: CDR1 MDHEN and CDR2 SYDVKM. CDR3 length: 14 amino acids. The CDR3 is CASSSPDLIYGYTF. The CDR3 DNA reads TGTGCCAGCAGCTCCCCCGACCTTATCTATGGCTACACCTTC.

This clonotype was observed at least ten times. The V call is TRBV7-9, the J call TRBJ2-5, with a weak D call TRBD1 (5 bases). CDR3 length: 12 residues. Germline V gene data show CDR1 as SEHNR and CDR2 as FQNEAQ (reference sequence). Trimming took 9 bases from V and 5 from J, leaving 13 bases between them. The chain's CDR3 is CARGPLRETQYF. CDR3 DNA sequence: TGTGCCAGGGGGCCGCTTCGGGAGACCCAGTACTTC.

This clonotype has only a few counts. The chain has TRBV19 and TRBJ1-5; possibly TRBD1 for D (5 bases). CDR3 length: 14 amino acids. Germline CDR1 and CDR2: LNHDA and SQIVND (reference sequence). V lost 2 bases and J lost 6, with 11 bases in between. The DNA of the CDR3 is TGTGCCAGTAGTATAAGGCAGGGTTCTCAGCCCCAGCATTTT. Translation: CASSIRQGSQPQHF.

The sample holds many counts of this clonotype. This sequence joins TRBV10-3 and TRBJ2-3, with 8 bases that match TRBD2. Germline loops: CDR1 ENHRY, CDR2 SYGVKD. The CDR3 extends over 17 amino acids. V was clipped by 8 bases and J by 0 bases; unmatched bases: 13. CDR3 protein: CAIGPPTSATSTDTQYF. Here the CDR3 DNA reads TGTGCCATCGGGCCTCCGACTAGCGCGACCAGCACAGATACGCAGTATTTT.

This clonotype has at least ten counts. This chain uses TRBV2 with TRBJ2-7, with 8 positions matching TRBD1. The germline V gene encodes CDR1 SNHLY and CDR2 FYNNEI. J lost 2 bases, V lost 4 bases, and 7 bases had no gene match. The CDR3 consists of 15 residues. CDR3 in amino acids: CASSADGQGPYEQYF. The CDR3, as DNA: TGTGCCAGCAGTGCGGATGGACAGGGACCCTACGAGCAGTACTTC.

This clonotype came up a few times. This chain uses TRBV19 with TRBJ1-1, with 11 bases fitting TRBD1. Germline lookup yields CDR1 LNHDA and CDR2 SQIVND (reference sequence). The CDR3 spans 15 residues. Trimming removed 6 bases from V and 5 bases from J; junction bases left unmatched: 8. The DNA of the CDR3 is TGTGCCAGTAGCGACCGGGACAGGGGGAAAACTGAAGCTTTCTTT. Its protein product is CASSDRDRGKTEAFF.

Ten or more counts support this clonotype. This CDR3 reads CASRDREGSGELFF. DNA for the CDR3: TGTGCCAGCAGGGACAGGGAAGGTTCCGGGGAGCTGTTTTTT. The chain is built from TRBV2 and TRBJ2-2; 8 bases match TRBD1. Germline V gene sequence: CDR1 SNHLY, CDR2 FYNNEI. J gave up 6 bases and V 6 bases, and 6 bases lay outside the gene matches. The CDR3 spans 14 residues.

This clonotype was counted ten times or more. Written as DNA, the CDR3 is TGTGCCAGCACCCCGACCCAGGGAGGGACCCAGTACTTC. This encodes CASTPTQGGTQYF. This rearrangement joins TRBV3-1 to TRBJ2-5; tentatively, D is TRBD2 (6 bases). Germline V lookup: CDR1 LGHDT, CDR2 YNNKEL (reference sequence). The CDR3 covers 13 residues. Trimming removed 7 bases from V and 7 bases from J, with 16 bases in between.

At least ten counts were recorded for this clonotype. The J gene is TRBJ2-7, the V gene TRBV12-3 or TRBV12-4; D remains ambiguous. The V gene lost 7 bases and the J gene lost 6 bases, with 10 bases spanning the gap. The CDR3 is 11 residues long. The CDR3 loop reads CASNLTGEQYF. Written as DNA, the CDR3 is TGTGCCAGCAACCTAACTGGCGAGCAGTACTTC.

This clonotype was recorded at least ten times. The junction departs from germline at one end; a sequencing error may be responsible. J is TRBJ1-1 and V is TRBV5-1; 9 bases agree with TRBD1. Germline V CDR1 and CDR2: SGHRS, YFSETQ. There are 16 residues in the CDR3. The CDR3 sequence is CASTWSPTGGKTEAFF. For the CDR3, the DNA is TGCGCCAGCACCTGGAGTCCGACAGGGGGGAAGACTGAGGCTTTCTTT. Complete variable domain (other parts from reference TRBV5-1 and TRBJ1-1): KAGVTQTPRYLIKTRGQQVTLSCSPISGHRSVSWYQQTPGQGLQFLFEYFSETQRNKGNFPGRFSGRQFSNSRSEMNVSTLELGDSALYLCASTWSPTGGKTEAFFGQGTRLTVV.

This clonotype was recorded many times. The gene calls are TRBV11-3 and TRBJ2-2; perhaps TRBD2 as D (6 bases). The CDR3 is made up of 14 amino acids. Trimming left V 3 bases short and J 2 bases short, with 7 bases between. Germline V lookup: CDR1 SGHNT, CDR2 YENEEA. The CDR3 spells CASSFSGNTGELFF. CDR3 nucleotide sequence: TGTGCCAGCAGCTTTAGCGGAAACACCGGGGAGCTGTTTTTT.